This T cell receptor (beta chain) was recorded in a study of cytomegalovirus exposure and HLA in healthy donors. Study-level background: A prior study identified just under 120 million unique TCR beta sequences from roughly 180 million T cells.

Study-wide results and limits: Reported results showed that the classifier diagnosed cytomegalovirus status with high specificity and sensitivity.

The PCR had 60 Vbeta and 13 Jbeta primers. TCRdb's table, derived via immunoSEQ multiplex PCR, lists solely in-frame clones and lacks some. The sample contains around 90,000 clones, 79% of which appear only once. Worth noting for this clone: What it recognizes is unknown.

This CDR3 is built from 18 residues. Germline V gene sequence: CDR1 LNHDA, CDR2 SQIVND (reference sequence). V lost 5 bases, J lost 1 base, and 23 bases lay in between. Donors were ostensibly healthy at sampling, although undocumented immune exposures were probable. Source material: PBMCs. The receptor was derived from a male donor in good health and CMV-seropositive. The V call is TRBV19, the J call TRBJ1-1; D perhaps matches TRBD1 (6 bases). DNA of the CDR3: TGTGCCAGTAGTCAATCGACAGGATCCTTGGCCGGGAACACTGAAGCTTTCTTT. As protein: CASSQSTGSLAGNTEAFF.